The 26 T cell receptor beta chains in this list originate from one sample, sequenced in a study of cytomegalovirus exposure and HLA in healthy donors. Primers included in the PCR were 60 Vbeta and 13 Jbeta primers. Data came from immunoSEQ multiplex PCR; TCRdb stores just in-frame clones and leaves some out. Of about 140,000 clones listed, more than 55% are singletons. Input material: PBMCs. These receptors were taken from a woman aged 60 to 75 in good health and CMV-seronegative.

The chain uses TRBV27 and TRBJ2-5, with a weak D call TRBD2 (5 bases). V was trimmed by 2 bases and J by 5 bases, leaving 9 bases between them. Looked up from germline, CDR1 is MNHEY and CDR2 is SMNVEV (reference sequence). This CDR3 has 13 amino acids. CDR3 sequence reads: CASSLRTGETQYF. The CDR3 DNA reads as TGTGCCAGCAGTTTACGGACGGGGGAGACCCAGTACTTC.

The rearrangement links TRBV5-1 to TRBJ1-2; 10 bases are shared with TRBD1. V shed 0 bases, J shed 2 bases, and the junction held 4 bases outside the gene matches. Per germline, CDR1 SGHRS and CDR2 YFSETQ. The CDR3 length is 16 residues. CDR3 loop: CASSLETGGINYGYTF. The CDR3 DNA sequence: TGCGCCAGCAGCTTGGAGACAGGGGGCATCAACTATGGCTACACCTTC.

The chain recombines TRBV5-4 with TRBJ2-2; D possibly corresponds to TRBD1 (7 bases). CDR3 length: 15 residues. CDR1 is SGHNT and CDR2 is YYREEE in the germline V gene (reference sequence). V lost 0 bases and J lost 6, with 12 bases in between. CDR3 protein: CASSLGQGGPGELFF. In DNA, the CDR3 is TGTGCCAGCAGCTTGGGACAGGGAGGACCCGGGGAGCTGTTTTTT.

This clone appeared a single time. V usage is TRBV7-2 and J usage is TRBJ2-1; D not resolved. CDR1 is SGHTA and CDR2 is FQGNSA in the germline V gene. The CDR3 covers 11 residues. The V end was cut by 5 bases, the J end by 6 bases, with 5 bases between. CDR3 in amino acids: CASSPVNEQFF. The DNA for the CDR3 is TGTGCCAGCAGCCCCGTCAATGAGCAGTTCTTC.

The chain is built from TRBV9 and TRBJ2-7; 7 nucleotides match TRBD2. CDR3 size: 15 residues. Trimming took 0 bases from V and 1 from J; bases not matched to a gene: 4. The germline CDR1 and CDR2 sequences are SGDLS and YYNGEE. Here the CDR3 reads CASSVEGAGSYEQYF. Here the CDR3 DNA reads TGTGCCAGCAGCGTAGAAGGAGCGGGATCCTACGAGCAGTACTTC.

This chain uses TRBV5-1 with TRBJ2-1; TRBD2 matches 10 bases. Germline lookup yields CDR1 SGHRS and CDR2 YFSETQ. V lost 3 bases, J lost 8 bases, and 11 bases stayed unmatched. This CDR3 is 16 amino acids long. CDR3 sequence: CASSSTGTSVRHEQFF. CDR3 in DNA: TGCGCCAGCAGCTCGACCGGGACTAGCGTTCGCCATGAGCAGTTCTTC.

The genes are TRBV5-1 and TRBJ2-7; 7 bases align to TRBD1. The germline V gene encodes CDR1 SGHRS and CDR2 YFSETQ. CDR3 length: 15 residues. V lost 4 bases, J lost 4 bases, and 11 bases stayed unmatched. CDR3 in DNA: TGCGCCAGCAGCAAGACCTGGGACAGTGCTTACGAGCAGTACTTC. Residues: CASSKTWDSAYEQYF.

This chain connects TRBV2 to TRBJ2-2; 7 bases agree with TRBD2. CDR1 SNHLY and CDR2 FYNNEI come from the germline V gene. The junction had 13 bases not matched to a gene; V was cut back by 9 bases and J by 0 bases. The CDR3 contains 17 residues. For the CDR3, the DNA is TGTGCCAGTAATCGCCTTGCGGGACTATCGAACACCGGGGAGCTGTTTTTT. This encodes CASNRLAGLSNTGELFF.

V and J are TRBV5-4 and TRBJ2-7, with 8 bases lining up with TRBD1. The J segment lost 0 bases and the V segment lost 4 bases, leaving 3 bases of the junction unmatched. CDR1 and CDR2 from the germline V gene are SGHNT and YYREEE (reference sequence). The CDR3 totals 14 residues. This chain's CDR3 is CASSIGQGSYEQYF. CDR3 in DNA: TGTGCCAGCAGCATAGGACAGGGCTCCTACGAGCAGTACTTC.

The chain employs TRBV7-2 and TRBJ1-1; 9 nucleotides line up with TRBD1. The V segment lost 3 bases and the J segment 1 base; nucleotides outside the gene matches: 3. This CDR3 has 15 residues. Germline-derived CDR1 and CDR2 are SGHTA and FQGNSA. The CDR3 DNA is TGTGCCAGCAGCTTCCCGGGACAGGGGAACACTGAAGCTTTCTTT. Protein: CASSFPGQGNTEAFF.

This clone has just a few counts. V gene TRBV27 combines with J gene TRBJ1-4; 7 nucleotides match TRBD1. V dropped 3 bases and J dropped 0; count of bases not matched to a gene: 4. The CDR3 contains 16 residues. The germline V gene encodes CDR1 MNHEY and CDR2 SMNVEV (reference sequence). CDR3 coding DNA: TGTGCCAGCAGTTTTTTCGGACAGGCAACTAATGAAAAACTGTTTTTT. Translated, it gives CASSFFGQATNEKLFF.

This clone occurred once. The chain employs TRBV6-5 and TRBJ1-5; weak D call: TRBD1 (6 bases). The CDR3 is 15 residues long. V shed 2 bases and J shed 0 bases, with 8 bases lying between them. From germline, CDR1 is MNHEY and CDR2 SVGAGI. The chain's CDR3 is CASSYGGGSNQPQHF. DNA for the CDR3: TGTGCCAGCAGTTACGGGGGCGGTAGCAATCAGCCCCAGCATTTT.

This clone was recorded a few times. This chain joins TRBV18 and TRBJ2-1; 10 bases agree with TRBD2. The CDR3 sequence is 14 residues long. V shed 5 bases and J 6 bases; nucleotides not matched to a gene: 4. The germline V gene encodes CDR1 KGHSH and CDR2 LQKENI. Here the CDR3 reads CASSSRTSGNEQFF. The CDR3 nucleotides read TGTGCCAGCTCAAGCAGGACTAGCGGCAATGAGCAGTTCTTC.

The chain is built from TRBV7-2 and TRBJ2-5; a possible D gene is TRBD2 (6 bases). In germline, CDR1 is SGHTA, CDR2 FQGNSA. CDR3 length: 15 residues. Trimming pared 5 bases from V and 5 bases from J, leaving 18 bases between. The CDR3 loop reads CASSRLGAGRETQYF. CDR3 nucleotides: TGTGCCAGCAGCCGCCTTGGAGCGGGCCGGGAGACCCAGTACTTC.

This chain uses TRBV19 with TRBJ2-3; D perhaps matches TRBD2 (5 bases). Deletions cut 9 bases from V and 0 bases from J, with 16 bases between. This CDR3 region has 15 residues. The germline CDR1 and CDR2 sequences are LNHDA and SQIVND (reference sequence). CDR3 DNA: TGTGCCAGCAAAGACTACCGTTCTAGCACAGATACGCAGTATTTT. This sequence encodes CASKDYRSSTDTQYF.

The chain couples TRBV6-1 to TRBJ1-6, with unresolved D. The V gene lost 1 base and the J gene lost 5 bases, with 15 bases spanning the gap. Germline V gives CDR1 MNHNS, CDR2 SASEGT. The CDR3 spans 17 residues. The CDR3 spells CASSEVGGGRNNSPLHF. As DNA, the CDR3 is TGTGCCAGCAGTGAAGTAGGCGGCGGCAGAAATAATTCACCCCTCCACTTT.

This chain uses TRBV19 with TRBJ2-1, with 12 bases fitting TRBD2. The CDR3 covers 13 residues. V shed 2 bases and J 11 bases; nucleotides not matched to a gene: 1. Germline V gene lookup returns CDR1 LNHDA and CDR2 SQIVND (reference sequence). The CDR3 sequence is CASSIRTSGKQFF. The CDR3, as DNA: TGTGCCAGTAGTATACGGACTAGCGGGAAGCAGTTCTTC.

The gene calls are TRBV5-4 and TRBJ1-1; D is perhaps TRBD1 (5 bases). Trimming cost V 2 bases and J 0 bases, with 11 bases left between them. Germline V gene sequence: CDR1 SGHNT, CDR2 YYREEE (reference sequence). The CDR3 sequence is 15 residues long. In DNA form, the CDR3 reads TGTGCCAGCAGCTTAGAAGGGGTCATGAACACTGAAGCTTTCTTT. Translated, it gives CASSLEGVMNTEAFF.

This clone was picked up a small number of times. The chain uses TRBV19 and TRBJ2-3; D unresolved. Germline V gene sequence: CDR1 LNHDA, CDR2 SQIVND (reference sequence). The CDR3 has 13 amino acids. V lost 6 bases and J lost 4, with 11 bases in between. The CDR3 protein is CASSERRADTQYF. The CDR3, as DNA: TGTGCCAGTAGCGAACGACGGGCAGATACGCAGTATTTT.

V is TRBV13 and J is TRBJ1-2, with a possible D match to TRBD1 (5 bases). V lost 4 bases and J lost 5, with 14 bases in between. Germline lookup yields CDR1 PRHDT and CDR2 FYEKMQ (reference sequence). This CDR3 spans 14 amino acids. DNA of the CDR3: TGTGCCAGCAGCTCCCCGGACATGCGGTATGGCTACACCTTC. Protein product: CASSSPDMRYGYTF.

The chain uses TRBV4-2 and TRBJ2-1, with D perhaps TRBD1 (6 bases). The CDR3 extends over 14 amino acids. Germline loops: CDR1 LGHNA, CDR2 YNFKEQ. Trimming removed 8 bases from V and 0 bases from J, with 11 bases in between. In nucleotides, the CDR3 is TGTGCCAGCGGGGGCGGAACCTCCTACAATGAGCAGTTCTTC. Encoded protein: CASGGGTSYNEQFF.

Remarks on this clone: Compared with germline, one end of the junction differs, possibly owing to a read error. The rearrangement uses TRBV7-7 and TRBJ1-4, with D possibly TRBD1 on 6 matching bases. The CDR3 is made up of 16 amino acids. Germline-derived CDR1 and CDR2 are SSHAT and FNYEAQ (reference sequence). The CDR3 sequence: CASSLGRGGLHEKLFF. The CDR3 DNA reads as TGTGCTAGCAGCTTGGGAAGGGGGGGGTTACATGAAAAACTGTTTTTT.

This clone was counted only a few times. The rearrangement uses TRBV7-8 and TRBJ2-7, with D maybe TRBD1 (6 bases). This CDR3 is 13 amino acids long. V was trimmed by 5 bases and J by 5 bases, leaving 13 bases between them. From germline, CDR1 is SGHVS and CDR2 FQNEAQ. The CDR3 DNA is TGTGCCAGCAGCCAACAGGGTTCCCACGAGCAGTACTTC. Translated: CASSQQGSHEQYF.

The chain links TRBV11-2 to TRBJ2-1; 10 nucleotides match TRBD2. J gave up 9 bases and V 0 bases, and 5 bases lay outside the gene matches. Per germline, CDR1 SGHAT and CDR2 FQNNGV. This CDR3 has 15 residues. The CDR3 protein is CASSLDLAGVGEQFF. DNA of the CDR3: TGTGCCAGCAGCTTAGACCTAGCGGGAGTGGGTGAGCAGTTCTTC.

This rearrangement joins TRBV5-1 to TRBJ2-3; 9 nucleotides agree with TRBD1. The CDR3 length is 15 residues. Germline-derived CDR1 and CDR2 are SGHRS and YFSETQ. V shed 1 base, J shed 3 bases, and the junction held 3 bases outside the gene matches. As DNA, the CDR3 is TGCGCCAGCAGCTTGCAACAGGGGGCGACAGATACGCAGTATTTT. Translated, it gives CASSLQQGATDTQYF.

The gene calls are TRBV9 and TRBJ2-7; TRBD1 matches 8 bases. Germline assignment: CDR1 SGDLS and CDR2 YYNGEE. The CDR3 spans 15 residues. V trimming: 1 base; J trimming: 6 bases; junction bases outside the gene matches: 9. CDR3 sequence reads: CASSVTGQVEGEQYF. Here the CDR3 DNA reads TGTGCCAGCAGCGTAACGGGACAGGTGGAGGGCGAGCAGTACTTC.